One and the same sample provided the 5 T cell receptor beta chains below, sequenced in a study of PD-1 blockade in classical Hodgkin lymphoma. Profiling relied on immunoSEQ multiplex PCR, and the TCRdb table lists in-frame clones only, not all of them. This repertoire shows tens of thousands of clones, approximately 91% found once; its top ten account for 4.5% to 6%. Specified time point: newly diagnosed, previously untreated cHL patient sample. Input material: peripheral blood mononuclear cells (PBMCs). These receptors were taken from a human donor with classical Hodgkin lymphoma.

The chain has TRBV28 and TRBJ2-4; possibly TRBD2 for D (7 bases). The CDR3 extends over 17 amino acids. Germline lookup yields CDR1 MDHEN and CDR2 SYDVKM. V gave up 5 bases and J gave up 0 bases, with 17 bases separating them. CDR3 bases: TGTGCCAGCAGTGGGGGGGGCACGATCTTAGCCAAAAACATTCAGTACTTC. This translates into CASSGGGTILAKNIQYF.

CDR3 sequence reads: CASSSFSGTGANVLTF. In nucleotides, the CDR3 is TGTGCCAGCAGTTCCTTTAGCGGGACCGGGGCCAACGTCCTGACTTTC. The chain uses TRBV27 and TRBJ2-6; 8 positions match TRBD2. Germline CDR1 MNHEY, CDR2 SMNVEV (reference sequence). Trimming removed 4 bases from V and 4 bases from J; junction bases left unmatched: 6. This CDR3 comprises 16 residues.

There are a few counts of this clone. The chain joins TRBV29-1 to TRBJ1-1; D perhaps matches TRBD1 (5 bases). The V end lost 3 bases, the J end lost 0 bases, and 14 bases lay between the germline ends. The CDR3 is 15 amino acids. Germline V gives CDR1 SQVTM, CDR2 ANQGSEA. The CDR3: CSVDRGWGMNTEAFF. The CDR3 DNA sequence: TGCAGCGTTGATAGGGGTTGGGGGATGAACACTGAAGCTTTCTTT.

This chain uses TRBV7-8 with TRBJ1-4, with D unclear. CDR1 SGHVS and CDR2 FQNEAQ come from the germline V gene. V was pared by 1 base and J by 4 bases, with 13 bases between. The CDR3 is made up of 16 amino acids. The CDR3 DNA is TGTGCCAGCAGCTTAGTTGCAACGCTGGGTAATGAAAAACTGTTTTTT. Protein product: CASSLVATLGNEKLFF.

V and J are TRBV15 and TRBJ2-1; D is possibly TRBD2 (7 bases). Looked up from germline, CDR1 is LNHNV and CDR2 is YYDKDF (reference sequence). Trimming left V 1 base short and J 9 bases short, with 19 bases between. The CDR3 totals 16 residues. CDR3 bases: TGTGCCACCAGCAGAGTGGAGGGAGGGGGACGGGGTGAGCAGTTCTTC. It codes for CATSRVEGGGRGEQFF.